The entry below describes one T cell receptor beta chain. Germline values: CDR1 SGHNT, CDR2 YYREEE (reference sequence). CDR3 size: 15 residues. Trimming shortened V by 0 bases and J by 5 bases, and 14 bases separated the two germline ends. The sample belongs to a study of T cell changes during pregnancy in multiple sclerosis. Clones were sequenced by immunoSEQ multiplex PCR, and TCRdb holds only the in-frame ones, with some missing. Among tens of thousands of clones listed, around 93% were seen once. The sequence was collected from a female donor with multiple sclerosis, enrolled in a pregnancy study. Sequenced here: CD4+ T cells from peripheral blood mononuclear cells, sampled in the first trimester of pregnancy. The chain carries TRBV5-4 and TRBJ1-2; D is possibly TRBD1 (5 bases). The CDR3 loop reads CASSLDRWGGYGYTF. The CDR3 DNA is TGTGCCAGCAGCTTGGATCGGTGGGGGGGGTATGGCTACACCTTC.